Below, one T cell receptor beta chain is given with its context. The antigen this receptor binds is unknown. It has no much larger one-base neighbor in the sample; base qualities were not kept. This record belongs to a study of long-term antiretroviral therapy in people with HIV (dated by TCRdb to the early 2020s). Regarding the complete study: The earliest samples were collected about a decade before the 2015 WHO recommendation for immediate ART, when ART was typically delayed until CD4 counts fell. No cross-contamination during QIAcube processing was seen in test extractions of a monoclonal T-cell line run alongside about 33 polyclonal samples. A total of 150 to 200 cryopreserved PBMC samples came from 25 to 35 adults with confirmed HIV infection and were collected serially over a mean of roughly six years (range 1-12). About 40% of the 30 participants with HIV were female. A retrospective serial study tested whether changes in peripheral blood TRB repertoire composition and diversity were associated with ART initiation and durable HIV suppression. Results the study describes overall, beyond this receptor: The repertoire was dominated across all time points by expanded TRB clones identified before ART initiation, although this dominance was seen to fluctuate and to decrease in many PLHIV after ART. Starting ART was linked to a significant rise in TRB diversity, yet even after long-term ART the diversity remained significantly lower than in transplant donor controls. The samples span the years 2004 to 2017, and the ART regimens used at that time may not be as effective as current regimens. Inferences about post-ART repertoire changes were limited because no data were available on ART adherence, viral resistance or therapy changes. Unsorted PBMC were profiled instead of sorted CD4+ and CD8+ T cells because pre-ART samples had limited cell numbers. Owing to limited PBMC availability, only the TCR beta chain was sequenced, without alpha chain pairing. Narrower CDR3 length ranges were observed in HIV repertoires than in controls, and an antigen-experienced repertoire with only a slight naive shift after ART was suggested by the network structure.

The immunoSEQ hsTCRB v3.0 assay was used at survey level resolution to sequence the TRB variable region. A depth of about 35,000-50,000 T-cell genomes per sample was targeted for TRB sequencing. TRB libraries were pooled and sequenced on an Illumina MiSeq using a v3 150-cycle kit. Per the original workflow: Repertoire analysis was run in R within a reproducible Nextflow workflow that covered QC, data transformation and analysis. LymphoSeq2, an R package for exploring AIRR-Seq data, was used to implement custom analyses. After excluding several samples that yielded fewer than 5000 total TRB sequences, under 200 HIV repertoires remained for analysis. Among the roughly 190 retained HIV repertoires, some 57 were collected before ART initiation and over 120 were collected after ART initiation. Repertoires were downsampled to 5000 TRB nucleotide sequences, and summary statistics were averaged over 100 downsampling iterations. Only TRB sequences with CDR3 regions of at least seven amino acids were retained for analysis. Diversity was assessed using a clonality score derived from Shannon entropy and using the Gini coefficient. In the repertoire networks, any two of the top 5000 CDR3 amino acid sequences were connected whenever the two sequences differed by an edit distance of one. For TRB CDR3 amino acid sequences, antigen specificity groups and MHC restriction were predicted with GLIPH2. CDR3 amino acid sequences were matched against VDJdb and McPAS-TCR to flag known CMV, EBV, HIV or tissue antigen associations. Pre-ART, post-ART and control groups were compared with Wilcoxon signed-rank tests and Holm-Bonferroni correction. In TCRdb, the immuneACCESS table is reduced to in-frame sequences with V and J assigned. These tables do not hold every clone; where another copy was compared, an unresolved V gene accounts for under half, and the others remain unexplained. V, J and clone size derive from that table, while D and trimming were established from the DNA sequence. The sample table records approximately 30,000 clones; roughly 84% of these occur just once. The ten largest make up around 10% of the sample.

Inclusion was restricted to participants for whom at least one PBMC sample before ART initiation and at least two post-ART samples were available. Every participant with HIV received treatment in the United States of America. Before DNA extraction, cryopreserved samples of about 0.95-11 million PBMC were thawed and then washed. At the time of the earliest PBMC sample for each participant with HIV, ages ranged from about 23 to 60 years. PBMC samples were contributed by each participant from 1-4 timepoints before ART initiation and 2-8 timepoints after ART initiation, with a median of 7 samples. For every participant, serial HIV viral load, CD4+ T-cell count, ART history and demographic data were obtained. Using a Qiagen kit on a QIAcube, genomic DNA was extracted from unsorted PBMC, with samples processed in batches of 12. The sample consisted of unsorted PBMCs, taken 2.7 to 2.9 years after starting antiretroviral therapy. The clonotype comes from a young man with HIV.

The nucleotide sequence reads as follows: TGCGCCAGCAGCGAATCTGCTAGCCCCGGGGAGCTGTTTTTT. The translation is CASSESASPGELFF. Rearrangement joined TRBV5-1 to TRBJ2-2; perhaps TRBD2 is the D gene, with 5 bases matching. The V end loses 4 bases and the J end loses 6 bases, and a stretch of 13 bases separates them. The germline V gene gives CDR1 as SGHRS and CDR2 as YFSETQ. The CDR3 contains 14 residues, cysteine and phenylalanine counted. Kept here is only the CDR3 DNA, which spans 42 bases and is read in frame from base 1.